A single sample is the source of the 32 T cell receptor beta chains below, sequenced in a study of blood T cells in healthy people across ages. Primed by a sample-barcoded 5' primer and a J-beta primer mix, a second PCR proceeded for roughly 6 to 12 cycles. TCRdb used MiXCR to reprocess the 5' RACE reads, holding one entry per CDR3 protein. Among roughly 1,100,000 distinct CDR3 sequences, under 30% were seen once, and the ten largest hold around 0.75%. These data were likewise used in another study, on T cells of mothers and their children.

The sequenced sample consisted of blood. The receptors were sampled from a girl aged 2 to 10 in good health.

The rearrangement links TRBV28 to TRBJ1-5; weak D call: TRBD1 (5 bases). Trimming cost V 3 bases and J 0 bases, with 12 bases left between them. This CDR3 region has 16 residues. The germline CDR1 and CDR2 sequences are MDHEN and SYDVKM. The CDR3 DNA sequence: TGTGCCAGCAGTTTGAGGGACGGTTATAGCAATCAGCCCCAGCATTTT. It codes for CASSLRDGYSNQPQHF.

There are a few counts of this clonotype. V and J are TRBV7-2 and TRBJ1-5, with 7 bases identical to TRBD1. The CDR3 has 15 amino acids. V shed 5 bases, J shed 5 bases, and the junction held 9 bases outside the gene matches. Germline V CDR1 and CDR2: SGHTA, FQGNSA. CDR3 loop: CASSLEAGGHQPQHF. CDR3 DNA sequence: TGTGCCAGCAGCCTCGAGGCAGGGGGACATCAGCCCCAGCATTTT.

The gene calls are TRBV24-1 and TRBJ2-3; D unclear. V was cut by 5 bases and J by 1 base, with 9 bases left in between. Germline V CDR1 and CDR2: KGHDR, SFDVKD. The CDR3 loop spans 14 amino acids. CDR3 nucleotides: TGTGCCACCAGTGGTGCCTTGGGCACAGATACGCAGTATTTT. The encoded protein is CATSGALGTDTQYF.

This clonotype has a single count. V and J are TRBV14 and TRBJ1-4; possibly TRBD1 for D (5 bases). CDR3 size: 16 residues. Germline V gene data show CDR1 as SGHDN and CDR2 as FVKESK. The germline V and J ends were trimmed by 1 base and 0 bases, with 9 bases remaining between them. The CDR3 reads CASSQGTGPTNEKLFF. The CDR3 DNA reads TGTGCCAGCAGCCAAGGAACGGGGCCAACTAATGAAAAACTGTTTTTT.

This clonotype was seen a handful of times. The chain carries TRBV2 and TRBJ1-6; D unclear. Looked up from germline, CDR1 is SNHLY and CDR2 is FYNNEI. V was shortened by 4 bases and J by 10 bases, with 14 bases between the two germline ends. There are 14 residues in the CDR3. As DNA, the CDR3 is TGTGCCAGCAGTGCCCCTCGGGGTAACTCACCCCTCCACTTT. Translation gives CASSAPRGNSPLHF.

This clonotype has more than one count but fewer than ten. The V call is TRBV5-1, the J call TRBJ2-7; D gene uncertain. The CDR3 contains 14 residues. CDR1 and CDR2 (germline): SGHRS, YFSETQ. The germline V and J ends were trimmed by 4 bases and 2 bases, with 13 bases remaining between them. Here the CDR3 reads CASSPGSLTYEQYF. The CDR3, as DNA: TGCGCCAGCAGCCCCGGGTCCTTAACCTACGAGCAGTACTTC.

This chain links TRBV20-1 with TRBJ2-5; 12 nucleotides agree with TRBD2. The J call may be mistaken, given a closer DNA end match to TRBJ2-7. CDR1 is DFQATT and CDR2 is SNEGSKA in the germline V gene (reference sequence). CDR3 length equals 14 residues. CDR3 residues: CSARALAGGVEQYF. CDR3 bases: TGCAGTGCTAGAGCCCTAGCGGGAGGGGTCGAGCAGTACTTC.

In DNA form, the CDR3 reads TGCGCCAGCAGCTTCGAAAACGGCCCCCAAGAGACCCAGTACTTC. Its translation: CASSFENGPQETQYF. This chain uses TRBV5-1 with TRBJ2-5; the D is unclear. The CDR3 covers 15 residues. Germline CDR1 is SGHRS and CDR2 is YFSETQ. Trimming took 2 bases from V and 1 from J, leaving 12 bases between them.

The chain has TRBV2 and TRBJ2-5, with a weak D call TRBD2 (6 bases). Germline CDR1 SNHLY, CDR2 FYNNEI. The V gene lost 7 bases and the J gene lost 5 bases, with 17 bases spanning the gap. This CDR3 has 14 amino acids. The CDR3 is CASNKAGAGETQYF. In DNA form, the CDR3 reads TGTGCCAGCAACAAAGCGGGCGCCGGGGAGACCCAGTACTTC.

The table lists this clonotype with a few counts. The rearrangement joins TRBV20-1 to TRBJ2-1; 16 bases are a match to TRBD2. CDR3 size: 15 residues. Trimming cost V 5 bases and J 8 bases; bases outside gene matches: 6. The germline CDR1 and CDR2 sequences are DFQATT and SNEGSKA (reference sequence). CDR3 sequence reads: CSADPGTSGRDEQFF. The DNA for the CDR3 is TGCAGTGCTGATCCCGGGACTAGCGGGAGGGATGAGCAGTTCTTC.

CDR3 loop: CASSYGLAGGINEQFF. DNA of the CDR3: TGTGCCAGCAGCTATGGACTAGCGGGAGGGATTAATGAGCAGTTCTTC. The V gene is TRBV5-6, the J gene TRBJ2-1; the match to TRBD2 covers 15 bases. CDR1 is SGHDT, CDR2 YYEEEE, per germline. The length of the CDR3 is 16 residues. V lost 3 bases, J lost 7 bases, and 5 bases stayed unmatched.

This chain connects TRBV7-9 to TRBJ1-4; D gene ambiguous. From germline, CDR1 is SEHNR and CDR2 FQNEAQ (reference sequence). The V end was cut by 5 bases, the J end by 7 bases, with 11 bases between. The CDR3 spans 13 residues. The CDR3 here is CASSPPVTEKLFF. CDR3 in DNA: TGTGCCAGCAGCCCCCCAGTCACTGAAAAACTGTTTTTT.

The chain uses TRBV20-1 and TRBJ2-1; 13 bases match TRBD2. The trim removed 2 bases at V and 0 bases at J, leaving 10 bases unmatched. Germline loops: CDR1 DFQATT, CDR2 SNEGSKA (reference sequence). The CDR3 totals 19 residues. CDR3 sequence (DNA): TGCAGTGCTAGAAGAAAACTAGCGGGGGGGATTAGCTCCTACAATGAGCAGTTCTTC. This encodes CSARRKLAGGISSYNEQFF.

With respect to this clonotype: Germline is not matched at one junction end, which may reflect a read error. The chain links TRBV19 to TRBJ1-2; D is ambiguous. The CDR3 runs to 11 residues. Germline V lookup: CDR1 LNHDA, CDR2 SQIVND (reference sequence). The CDR3 reads CASSETATLNF. CDR3 DNA: TGTGCCAGTAGTGAGACCGCTACCCTGAACTTC.

In its sample, this clonotype was seen a few times. This chain connects TRBV4-2 to TRBJ1-5; D might be TRBD1 (5 bases). The CDR3 sequence is 16 residues long. V was pared by 8 bases and J by 1 base, with 18 bases between. The germline V gene has CDR1 LGHNA and CDR2 YNFKEQ. The CDR3 region has the DNA TGTGCCAGCGGCGTTCGGGGGGACCAGAGCAATCAGCCCCAGCATTTT. Translation gives CASGVRGDQSNQPQHF.

V is TRBV7-9 and J is TRBJ1-1; possibly TRBD1 for D (6 bases). The CDR3 sequence is 13 residues long. Germline V CDR1 and CDR2: SEHNR, FQNEAQ (reference sequence). Trimming removed 4 bases at V and 7 bases at J, with 13 bases between. This CDR3 reads CASSWSGENEAFF. In nucleotides, the CDR3 is TGTGCCAGCAGCTGGTCAGGGGAGAATGAAGCTTTCTTT.

This clonotype was recorded a few times. This chain uses TRBV5-1 with TRBJ2-3, with D unclear. The ends were cut back, 4 bases at V and 2 bases at J, with 8 bases in the middle. Looked up from germline, CDR1 is SGHRS and CDR2 is YFSETQ. The CDR3 is made up of 13 amino acids. The chain's CDR3 is CASSTMFTDTQYF. The CDR3, as DNA: TGCGCCAGCAGCACCATGTTCACAGATACGCAGTATTTT. Full variable domain (rest looked up from reference TRBV5-1 and TRBJ2-3): KAGVTQTPRYLIKTRGQQVTLSCSPISGHRSVSWYQQTPGQGLQFLFEYFSETQRNKGNFPGRFSGRQFSNSRSEMNVSTLELGDSALYLCASSTMFTDTQYFGPGTRLTVL.

The V gene is TRBV20-1, the J gene TRBJ2-6; D not resolved. The V gene lost 0 bases and the J gene lost 0 bases, with 15 bases spanning the gap. This CDR3 spans 18 amino acids. Germline CDR1 DFQATT, CDR2 SNEGSKA (reference sequence). The CDR3 nucleotides are TGCAGTGCTAGAGATATACGTTTAACCAGCTCTGGGGCCAACGTCCTGACTTTC. It codes for CSARDIRLTSSGANVLTF.

The rearrangement joins TRBV6-1 to TRBJ2-1; no reliable D call. Germline loops: CDR1 MNHNS, CDR2 SASEGT. Trimming removed 0 bases at V and 7 bases at J, with 7 bases between. The CDR3 covers 13 residues. In nucleotides, the CDR3 is TGTGCCAGCAGTGAAGCAGGCCCAAATGAGCAGTTCTTC. It is translated as CASSEAGPNEQFF.

As for this clonotype: The junction departs from the called germline gene at one end, perhaps through a read error. The genes are TRBV9 and TRBJ2-5; TRBD1 matches 7 bases. The J call may be wrong; the DNA end is better matched by TRBJ2-1. Germline CDR1 and CDR2: SGDLS and YYNGEE. The CDR3 covers 17 residues. CDR3 sequence (DNA): TGTGCCAGTAGCGTAGTCCCCTTACAGGGGTCCCCCAATGAGCAGTTCTTC. This sequence encodes CASSVVPLQGSPNEQFF.

This rearrangement joins TRBV5-1 to TRBJ2-1, with D perhaps TRBD2 (5 bases). V shed 0 bases and J shed 2 bases, with 9 bases lying between them. The CDR3 length is 15 residues. The germline gives CDR1 SGHRS, CDR2 YFSETQ. The CDR3 nucleotides read TGCGCCAGCAGCTTGGGCCCCGGGACCTACAATGAGCAGTTCTTC. Translated: CASSLGPGTYNEQFF.

The chain links TRBV3-1 to TRBJ2-1; 7 bases fit TRBD1. J lost 2 bases, V lost 4 bases, and 8 bases had no gene match. Germline CDR1 and CDR2: LGHDT and YNNKEL (reference sequence). The CDR3 contains 16 residues. DNA of the CDR3: TGTGCCAGCAGCCCCCGGACAGGCCAAACCTACAATGAGCAGTTCTTC. Residues: CASSPRTGQTYNEQFF.

This clonotype showed up just once. This chain connects TRBV2 to TRBJ2-1; 7 bases line up with TRBD2. There are 13 residues in the CDR3. Germline V gives CDR1 SNHLY, CDR2 FYNNEI. The V gene end was trimmed by 7 bases and the J gene end by 8 bases; junction bases not matched to a gene: 8. This CDR3 is CASTLREGYEQFF. CDR3 in DNA: TGTGCCAGCACCCTTAGGGAGGGGTATGAGCAGTTCTTC.

The table lists this clonotype with a count of one. The J gene is TRBJ2-3, the V gene TRBV4-3; D possibly matches TRBD1 or TRBD2 (6 bases each). This CDR3 has 17 residues. In germline, CDR1 is LGHNA, CDR2 YSLEER. The V and J ends lost 2 bases and 2 bases respectively, with 17 bases between them. The CDR3 sequence is CASSQKWGATNTDTQYF. The CDR3 DNA sequence: TGCGCCAGCAGCCAAAAATGGGGGGCGACAAACACAGATACGCAGTATTTT.

This chain connects TRBV19 to TRBJ1-5; D gene uncertain. Germline V lookup: CDR1 LNHDA, CDR2 SQIVND (reference sequence). The CDR3 has 13 residues. Trimming took 11 bases from V and 4 from J, leaving 15 bases between them. The CDR3 bases are TGTGCCTCAAGCCTCCCCAATAATCAGCCCCAGCATTTT. Its protein is CASSLPNNQPQHF.

The genes are TRBV27 and TRBJ2-5; D not resolved. The germline V and J ends were trimmed by 2 bases and 4 bases, with 17 bases remaining between them. The germline V gene has CDR1 MNHEY and CDR2 SMNVEV (reference sequence). This CDR3 is 16 amino acids long. CDR3: CASSLRLRNPPETQYF. The DNA for the CDR3 is TGTGCCAGCAGTTTACGCCTCAGGAACCCGCCAGAGACCCAGTACTTC.

J is TRBJ2-4 and V is TRBV2; tentatively, D is TRBD1 (6 bases). In germline, CDR1 is SNHLY, CDR2 FYNNEI. V shed 2 bases and J shed 8 bases, with 16 bases lying between them. The CDR3 totals 15 residues. CDR3 region: CASSEIGGERDIQYF. CDR3 bases: TGTGCCAGCAGTGAAATTGGGGGCGAGAGGGACATTCAGTACTTC.

The chain combines TRBV18 with TRBJ2-3; perhaps TRBD2 as D (6 bases). The CDR3 sequence is 17 residues long. The V gene lost 0 bases and the J gene lost 0 bases, with 13 bases spanning the gap. The germline gives CDR1 KGHSH, CDR2 LQKENI. CDR3 loop: CASSPPGGISSTDTQYF. The DNA of the CDR3 is TGTGCCAGCTCACCACCGGGGGGTATATCTAGCACAGATACGCAGTATTTT.

This clonotype showed up just a few times. The chain couples TRBV19 to TRBJ2-7; D might be TRBD2 (5 bases). Per germline, CDR1 LNHDA and CDR2 SQIVND (reference sequence). Trimming removed 5 bases from V and 7 bases from J, with 15 bases in between. CDR3 size: 13 residues. The CDR3 spells CASSGGLTDEQYF. In DNA form, the CDR3 reads TGTGCCAGTAGTGGTGGACTCACGGATGAGCAGTACTTC. The whole variable domain, filled in from reference TRBV19 and TRBJ2-7, reads DGGITQSPKYLFRKEGQNVTLSCEQNLNHDAMYWYRQDPGQGLRLIYYSQIVNDFQKGDIAEGYSVSREKKESFPLTVTSAQKNPTAFYLCASSGGLTDEQYFGPGTRLTVT.

The rearrangement uses TRBV2 and TRBJ1-4, with D possibly TRBD1 on 6 matching bases. The CDR3 is made up of 15 amino acids. Germline V gene data show CDR1 as SNHLY and CDR2 as FYNNEI. V shed 9 bases and J shed 3 bases, with 17 bases lying between them. The CDR3 DNA follows: TGTGCCAGTAATACCGGGGGCGCCCCTAATGAAAAACTGTTTTTT. It codes for CASNTGGAPNEKLFF.

The rearrangement uses TRBV5-6 and TRBJ1-4, with D unclear. The CDR3 consists of 13 residues. V lost 5 bases and J lost 5, with 10 bases in between. The germline gives CDR1 SGHDT, CDR2 YYEEEE. CDR3 protein: CASSGALNEKLFF. CDR3 DNA: TGTGCCAGCAGTGGTGCACTCAATGAAAAACTGTTTTTT.

This chain joins TRBV6-6 and TRBJ2-3; D might be TRBD1 or TRBD2, each matching 5 bases. V was pared by 7 bases and J by 1 base, with 18 bases between. There are 16 residues in the CDR3. Germline loops: CDR1 MNHNY, CDR2 SVGAGI (reference sequence). CDR3: CASISRGLYGTDTQYF. The CDR3 DNA reads as TGTGCCAGCATAAGCCGGGGCCTTTACGGCACAGATACGCAGTATTTT.